One sample yielded the 25 T cell receptor beta chains listed below, sequenced in a study of brain T cells in children with intractable seizures. Clones were sequenced by immunoSEQ multiplex PCR, and TCRdb holds only the in-frame ones, with some missing. The sample includes about 64,000 clones, around 95% seen only once; the top ten take 0.35% to 0.4%. Sample: peripheral blood, taken at surgery. The receptor set was obtained from a boy younger than two with focal cortical dysplasia and intractable seizures.

The chain links TRBV10-1 to TRBJ2-2; D uncertain. The germline gives CDR1 WNHNN, CDR2 SYGVQD (reference sequence). Trimming removed 0 bases at V and 6 bases at J, with 8 bases between. The CDR3 is made up of 14 amino acids. The CDR3 DNA follows: TGCGCCAGCAGTGAGTCGAACGGCGCCGGGGAGCTGTTTTTT. Translation: CASSESNGAGELFF.

The genes are TRBV5-1 and TRBJ2-5; TRBD1 is a possible D gene (6 bases). Trimming took off 4 bases at V and 1 base at J, with 14 bases between the two ends. The CDR3 loop spans 15 amino acids. Looked up from germline, CDR1 is SGHRS and CDR2 is YFSETQ. The CDR3 protein is CASSLTGRFQETQYF. As DNA, the CDR3 is TGCGCCAGCAGCCTTACAGGGAGATTCCAAGAGACCCAGTACTTC.

This clone was observed once. J is TRBJ2-2 and V is TRBV4-2; 10 bases match TRBD2. J gave up 0 bases and V 2 bases, and 0 bases lay outside the gene matches. In germline, CDR1 is LGHNA, CDR2 YNFKEQ. The CDR3 totals 16 residues. In DNA form, the CDR3 reads TGTGCCAGCAGCCAACTAGCGGGAGCGAACACCGGGGAGCTGTTTTTT. It is translated as CASSQLAGANTGELFF.

The chain couples TRBV15 to TRBJ2-5; D gene ambiguous. Germline loops: CDR1 LNHNV, CDR2 YYDKDF (reference sequence). The CDR3 runs to 17 residues. The V gene lost 0 bases and the J gene lost 1 base, with 15 bases spanning the gap. The CDR3 nucleotides read TGTGCCACCAGCAGAGAAGGGTATATGTGGTTCCAAGAGACCCAGTACTTC. As protein: CATSREGYMWFQETQYF.

The chain recombines TRBV4-2 with TRBJ1-2, with D perhaps TRBD1 (5 bases). Germline assignment: CDR1 LGHNA and CDR2 YNFKEQ. The CDR3 is made up of 13 amino acids. V lost 1 base and J 2 bases, leaving 5 bases between the germline ends. In nucleotides, the CDR3 is TGTGCCAGCAGCCAAGGGGGCAACTATGGCTACACCTTC. Translated: CASSQGGNYGYTF.

The rearrangement uses TRBV7-2 and TRBJ2-5; TRBD2 matches at 11 bases. The CDR3 length is 16 residues. The V gene's germline CDR1 is SGHTA and CDR2 FQGNSA. J gave up 5 bases and V 5 bases, and 10 bases lay outside the gene matches. The CDR3 bases are TGTGCCAGCAGCACGACAACACTAGCGGGAGTTGAGACCCAGTACTTC. This gives the protein CASSTTTLAGVETQYF.

The J gene is TRBJ2-5, the V gene TRBV19, with TRBD1 as a possible D gene (6 bases). The V end lost 4 bases, the J end lost 5 bases, and 11 bases lay between the germline ends. This CDR3 has 13 amino acids. Germline V gene lookup returns CDR1 LNHDA and CDR2 SQIVND (reference sequence). The CDR3 DNA reads TGTGCCAGTAGTACAGGGGCAAGGGAGACCCAGTACTTC. Encoded protein: CASSTGARETQYF.

This clone was seen a few times. The chain uses TRBV4-2 and TRBJ2-7; 10 positions match TRBD2. Germline CDR1 and CDR2: LGHNA and YNFKEQ. The CDR3 is 18 residues long. V was pared by 0 bases and J by 0 bases, with 8 bases of the junction left unmatched. CDR3 residues: CASSQDKMLAGDSYEQYF. The CDR3 DNA reads TGTGCCAGCAGCCAAGATAAGATGCTAGCGGGGGACTCCTACGAGCAGTACTTC.

CDR3 loop: CAISDAGGPREQYF. CDR3 DNA sequence: TGTGCCATCAGTGACGCGGGAGGGCCGAGGGAGCAGTACTTC. The chain couples TRBV10-3 to TRBJ2-7; TRBD2 agrees at 9 bases. The length of the CDR3 is 14 residues. With 3 bases clipped from V and 7 bases from J, the junction kept 7 bases outside the gene matches. Germline V gene sequence: CDR1 ENHRY, CDR2 SYGVKD.

This chain uses TRBV18 with TRBJ1-5; 10 nucleotides line up with TRBD1. There are 16 residues in the CDR3. Trimming removed 8 bases from V and 2 bases from J; junction bases left unmatched: 9. Germline assignment: CDR1 KGHSH and CDR2 LQKENI. The CDR3 DNA sequence: TGTGCCAGCGCGACAGGGGGCTGGTATGGCAATCAGCCCCAGCATTTT. Amino acid sequence: CASATGGWYGNQPQHF. Full variable domain (remainder filled in from reference TRBV18 and TRBJ1-5): NAGVMQNPRHLVRRRGQEARLRCSPMKGHSHVYWYRQLPEEGLKFMVYLQKENIIDESGMPKERFSAEFPKEGPSILRIQQVVRGDSAAYFCASATGGWYGNQPQHFGDGTRLSIL.

The rearrangement joins TRBV21-1 to TRBJ2-6. TRBV21-1 is a documented pseudogene. This CDR3 is 19 amino acids long. The CDR3 spells CASSKRGEGPGTGANVLTF. The CDR3 bases are TGTGCCAGCAGCAAAAGGGGCGAGGGCCCAGGGACTGGGGCCAACGTCCTGACTTTC.

The chain links TRBV7-2 to TRBJ2-1, with D possibly matching TRBD2 (7 bases). V gave up 5 bases and J gave up 6 bases, with 11 bases separating them. Germline CDR1 is SGHTA and CDR2 is FQGNSA. The CDR3 has 13 residues. The CDR3: CASSRGGRNEQFF. The CDR3 DNA reads as TGTGCCAGCAGCAGGGGGGGCCGCAATGAGCAGTTCTTC. The variable domain in full, completed from reference TRBV7-2 and TRBJ2-1, reads GAGVSQSPSNKVTEKGKDVELRCDPISGHTALYWYRQSLGQGLEFLIYFQGNSAPDKSGLPSDRFSAERTGGSVSTLTIQRTQQEDSAVYLCASSRGGRNEQFFGPGTRLTVL.

This sequence joins TRBV27 and TRBJ1-4; no clear D. Per germline, CDR1 MNHEY and CDR2 SMNVEV (reference sequence). The V gene lost 8 bases and the J gene lost 7 bases, with 14 bases spanning the gap. The CDR3 length is 13 residues. The DNA of the CDR3 is TGTGCCAGCTGGGAGATAGGAAGTGAAAAACTGTTTTTT. It yields the protein CASWEIGSEKLFF.

The genes are TRBV7-8 and TRBJ2-5; weak D call: TRBD2 (6 bases). Trimming left V 3 bases short and J 1 base short, with 12 bases between. The germline V gene has CDR1 SGHVS and CDR2 FQNEAQ. This CDR3 is 15 amino acids long. CDR3 sequence (DNA): TGTGCCAGCAGCTTTTTAGCGGAAATCCAAGAGACCCAGTACTTC. It translates to CASSFLAEIQETQYF.

This clone was counted between two and nine times. The CDR3 sequence: CASSVRQQRSYGYTF. CDR3 in DNA: TGTGCCAGTAGCGTTAGACAGCAGCGAAGTTATGGCTACACCTTC. V and J are TRBV19 and TRBJ1-2; perhaps TRBD1 as D (5 bases). The V gene lost 6 bases and the J gene lost 5 bases, with 19 bases spanning the gap. The CDR3 has 15 residues. The V gene's germline CDR1 is LNHDA and CDR2 SQIVND (reference sequence). Filled out from reference TRBV19 and TRBJ1-2, the complete variable domain reads DGGITQSPKYLFRKEGQNVTLSCEQNLNHDAMYWYRQDPGQGLRLIYYSQIVNDFQKGDIAEGYSVSREKKESFPLTVTSAQKNPTAFYLCASSVRQQRSYGYTFGSGTRLTVV.

The V gene is TRBV6-5, the J gene TRBJ1-6; 7 bases agree with TRBD1. The germline CDR1 and CDR2 sequences are MNHEY and SVGAGI. Trimming took 6 bases from V and 7 from J; bases not matched to a gene: 9. This CDR3 is built from 15 residues. Here the CDR3 DNA reads TGTGCCAGCAGACCGACAGGGTTGCCCAATTCACCCCTCCACTTT. Protein product: CASRPTGLPNSPLHF.

The V gene is TRBV7-2, the J gene TRBJ2-7; D remains unclear. Germline assignment: CDR1 SGHTA and CDR2 FQGNSA. This CDR3 comprises 14 residues. The ends were cut back, 0 bases at V and 5 bases at J, with 11 bases in the middle. The CDR3 DNA is TGTGCCAGCAGCTTAGCGGGTCCCAGGAACGAGCAGTACTTC. It codes for CASSLAGPRNEQYF.

The chain joins TRBV19 to TRBJ2-7; D might be TRBD2 (6 bases). V was shortened by 3 bases and J by 2 bases, with 14 bases between the two germline ends. The CDR3 runs 15 residues. Germline V CDR1 and CDR2: LNHDA, SQIVND (reference sequence). The CDR3 region has the DNA TGTGCCAGTAGTATGGAGGGGAGAATGGCCTACGAGCAGTACTTC. Residues: CASSMEGRMAYEQYF.

The chain has TRBV4-2 and TRBJ2-1; 14 nucleotides line up with TRBD2. The V gene end was trimmed by 3 bases and the J gene end by 4 bases; junction bases not matched to a gene: 11. Germline assignment: CDR1 LGHNA and CDR2 YNFKEQ. This CDR3 has 19 amino acids. The CDR3 sequence is CASSQDTRLAGGPYNEQFF. CDR3 coding DNA: TGTGCCAGCAGCCAGGATACTCGACTAGCGGGAGGGCCATACAATGAGCAGTTCTTC.

V usage is TRBV19 and J usage is TRBJ2-3; 14 nucleotides line up with TRBD2. The V segment lost 5 bases and the J segment 5 bases; nucleotides outside the gene matches: 12. CDR1 is LNHDA, CDR2 SQIVND, per germline (reference sequence). CDR3 length equals 18 residues. This CDR3 is CASSPQGSTSGRGDTQYF. The CDR3 bases are TGTGCCAGTAGTCCTCAAGGGTCGACTAGCGGGAGGGGAGATACGCAGTATTTT. Filled out from reference TRBV19 and TRBJ2-3, the complete variable domain reads DGGITQSPKYLFRKEGQNVTLSCEQNLNHDAMYWYRQDPGQGLRLIYYSQIVNDFQKGDIAEGYSVSREKKESFPLTVTSAQKNPTAFYLCASSPQGSTSGRGDTQYFGPGTRLTVL.

This chain connects TRBV7-3 to TRBJ2-1; 9 bases match TRBD2. The germline V gene encodes CDR1 SGHTA and CDR2 FQGTGA. J was trimmed by 10 bases and V by 2 bases; bases with no gene match: 6. The CDR3 runs 14 residues. The DNA for the CDR3 is TGTGCCAGCAGCTTATCACTAGCGGGCCACGAGCAGTTCTTC. Its translation: CASSLSLAGHEQFF.

This CDR3 is CASSRADRGPTDTQYF. Here the CDR3 DNA reads TGTGCCAGCAGCCGGGCTGACAGGGGTCCGACAGATACGCAGTATTTT. The V call is TRBV11-2, the J call TRBJ2-3; 8 bases fit TRBD1. The CDR3 is 16 residues long. Germline V gene lookup returns CDR1 SGHAT and CDR2 FQNNGV. V was pared by 5 bases and J by 3 bases, with 10 bases of the junction left unmatched.

This chain uses TRBV5-1 with TRBJ2-5; 8 bases map to TRBD2. Germline V gene lookup returns CDR1 SGHRS and CDR2 YFSETQ. The CDR3 totals 16 residues. The junction had 6 bases not matched to a gene; V was cut back by 1 base and J by 1 base. DNA for the CDR3: TGCGCCAGCAGCTTGACCGGACTAGCCATCCAAGAGACCCAGTACTTC. It specifies CASSLTGLAIQETQYF. Looking up the rest from reference TRBV5-1 and TRBJ2-5 gives the full variable domain: KAGVTQTPRYLIKTRGQQVTLSCSPISGHRSVSWYQQTPGQGLQFLFEYFSETQRNKGNFPGRFSGRQFSNSRSEMNVSTLELGDSALYLCASSLTGLAIQETQYFGPGTRLLVL.

The gene calls are TRBV18 and TRBJ2-6; 10 bases fit TRBD1. Unmatched junction bases numbered 4, after V lost 2 bases and J lost 0 bases. The CDR3 runs to 18 residues. The germline V gene encodes CDR1 KGHSH and CDR2 LQKENI. The CDR3 bases are TGTGCCAGCTCACCAAGGGACAGGGGATTCTCTGGGGCCAACGTCCTGACTTTC. This translates into CASSPRDRGFSGANVLTF.

This clone appeared once. This chain links TRBV10-3 with TRBJ1-1, with no clear D. CDR3 length: 15 residues. Between the trimmed V and J ends, which lost 6 bases and 2 bases, there was a span of 16 bases. CDR1 is ENHRY and CDR2 is SYGVKD in the germline V gene. The chain's CDR3 is CAISLTRQENTEAFF. DNA for the CDR3: TGTGCCATCAGCCTCACTCGACAAGAAAACACTGAAGCTTTCTTT.